This TCR beta chain originates from a study of blood T cell repertoires in COVID-19. Overall study context: Samples of COVID-19 (acute and convalescent) were obtained from the United States, Italy and Spain. Sources were T cells, B-cell-depleted T cells, or PBMCs; the material itself was cDNA or gDNA.

Enrollment of patients from Seattle took place during active infection, with longitudinal follow-up. In the study's own analysis: How many nucleated cells were present was estimated from reference gene primer amplification. Assay used: immunoSEQ multiplex PCR; TCRdb lists only in-frame clones, some missing. D and trimming were read from the DNA, whereas the V and J calls and clone size are those reported in that table. Of tens of thousands of clones detected, around 83% appear once; the ten largest clones hold 15% to 20%. Germline V gene sequence: CDR1 MDHEN, CDR2 SYDVKM. V shed 5 bases and J shed 2 bases, with 12 bases lying between them. The CDR3 runs 14 residues.

The source is a man between 25 and 39 years old with COVID-19, enrolled during active disease. Specimen: peripheral blood. The chain combines TRBV28 with TRBJ2-5; tentative D call: TRBD1 (6 bases). DNA of the CDR3: TGTGCCAGCAGTATTCGGCAGGGGCAAGAGACCCAGTACTTC. The encoded protein is CASSIRQGQETQYF.